These 26 T cell receptor beta chains were all obtained from the same sample, sequenced in a study of blood T cell repertoires in COVID-19. The protocol was immunoSEQ multiplex PCR, while the TCRdb copy is restricted to in-frame clones and leaves out a portion. This table holds 160,000 or so clones, around 80% found once. The sequencing input was PBMCs or T cells enriched from blood (not recorded which). These receptors all come from a woman in her fifties or sixties who had recovered from COVID-19.

On this clone: The junction does not match germline at one end; this may be a read error. J is TRBJ2-7 and V is TRBV12-3 or TRBV12-4; TRBD1 might be the D (5 bases). This CDR3 has 12 residues. The CDR3 reads CASSLPDSRSIF. CDR3 sequence (DNA): TGTGCCAGCAGCCTGCCTGACAGCAGATCAATCTTC.

V usage is TRBV6-4 and J usage is TRBJ1-5; no firm D call. Germline V gene data show CDR1 as MRHNA and CDR2 as SNTAGT. V lost 6 bases, J lost 7 bases, and 13 bases lay in between. This CDR3 comprises 13 residues. The chain's CDR3 is CASSLEAEQPQHF. CDR3 DNA: TGTGCCAGCAGCCTAGAGGCAGAACAGCCCCAGCATTTT.

This clone was recorded a few times. The gene calls are TRBV30 and TRBJ1-1; unclear D gene. Germline V lookup: CDR1 GTSNPN, CDR2 SVGIG (reference sequence). The CDR3 extends over 15 amino acids. V shed 2 bases and J shed 5 bases, with 18 bases lying between them. The CDR3 DNA is TGTGCCTGGAGTCGCGGACTGGACGTTAAGACTGAAGCTTTCTTT. It codes for CAWSRGLDVKTEAFF.

The V gene is TRBV7-2, the J gene TRBJ1-6; 9 bases are a match to TRBD1. This CDR3 region has 15 residues. V shed 4 bases, J shed 10 bases, and the junction held 8 bases outside the gene matches. The germline CDR1 and CDR2 sequences are SGHTA and FQGNSA. The CDR3 DNA is TGTGCCAGCAGCTCCCAACAGGGGGCATGGTCACCCCTCCACTTT. Its protein is CASSSQQGAWSPLHF.

This sequence joins TRBV7-9 and TRBJ1-1; 7 bases fit TRBD1. The CDR3 runs 14 residues. V lost 7 bases and J lost 1; bases outside the gene matches: 6. The germline V gene has CDR1 SEHNR and CDR2 FQNEAQ (reference sequence). In nucleotides, the CDR3 is TGTGCCAGCATCCTAGGGGGCCCGAACACTGAAGCTTTCTTT. Its translation is CASILGGPNTEAFF.

This CDR3 is CASSLRRSGKDTQYF. CDR3 bases: TGTGCCAGCAGCTTACGTCGTTCGGGGAAAGATACGCAGTATTTT. The rearrangement links TRBV7-2 to TRBJ2-3; TRBD2 is a possible D gene (5 bases). Germline V gene data show CDR1 as SGHTA and CDR2 as FQGNSA. The CDR3 runs 15 residues. Trimming removed 2 bases at V and 5 bases at J, with 14 bases between.

This chain connects TRBV7-3 to TRBJ2-5, with 11 bases that match TRBD2. Germline V gene sequence: CDR1 SGHTA, CDR2 FQGTGA. V was pared by 2 bases and J by 2 bases, with 4 bases of the junction left unmatched. There are 16 residues in the CDR3. CDR3 loop: CASSLSVAGGQETQYF. CDR3 coding DNA: TGTGCCAGCAGCTTATCGGTAGCGGGGGGGCAAGAGACCCAGTACTTC.

V and J are TRBV5-1 and TRBJ1-1; 7 bases are a match to TRBD1. Germline V gene sequence: CDR1 SGHRS, CDR2 YFSETQ. CDR3 length: 14 residues. V lost 4 bases and J lost 4; bases outside the gene matches: 7. The CDR3 nucleotides are TGCGCCAGCAGCACCCCCCAGGGGGGCACTGAAGCTTTCTTT. Translation: CASSTPQGGTEAFF.

The V call is TRBV7-9, the J call TRBJ1-3; TRBD1 matches 9 bases. Looked up from germline, CDR1 is SEHNR and CDR2 is FQNEAQ (reference sequence). J was trimmed by 0 bases and V by 3 bases; bases with no gene match: 9. This CDR3 spans 18 amino acids. Written as DNA, the CDR3 is TGTGCCAGCAGCTTGGGGTCCCGGGACAGGGACTCTGGAAACACCATATATTTT. Protein product: CASSLGSRDRDSGNTIYF. The full variable domain, with the rest looked up from reference TRBV7-9 and TRBJ1-3, is DTGVSQNPRHKITKRGQNVTFRCDPISEHNRLYWYRQTLGQGPEFLTYFQNEAQLEKSRLLSDRFSAERPKGSFSTLEIQRTEQGDSAMYLCASSLGSRDRDSGNTIYFGEGSWLTVV.

This clone was seen more than once but under ten times. As DNA, the CDR3 is TGCGCCAGCGAGGGTCTAGGGGGGGACGGATCGCAGTATTTT. Protein sequence: CASEGLGGDGSQYF. The chain uses TRBV10-2 and TRBJ2-3; maybe TRBD2 (7 bases). Trimming took off 8 bases at V and 10 bases at J, with 22 bases between the two ends. The CDR3 loop spans 14 amino acids. In germline, CDR1 is WSHSY, CDR2 SAAADI.

The table lists this clone with a count of one. The chain uses TRBV5-8 and TRBJ1-5; no reliable D call. V was cut by 2 bases and J by 6 bases, with 9 bases left in between. Germline V CDR1 and CDR2: SGHTS, YDEGEE. This CDR3 has 13 residues. The CDR3 spells CASSFYRAQPQHF. Here the CDR3 DNA reads TGTGCCAGCAGCTTTTATAGAGCTCAGCCCCAGCATTTT.

The chain carries TRBV11-3 and TRBJ2-7, with 12 bases identical to TRBD2. V dropped 5 bases and J dropped 4; count of bases not matched to a gene: 3. This CDR3 is 14 amino acids long. CDR1 SGHNT and CDR2 YENEEA come from the germline V gene. The CDR3 DNA follows: TGTGCCAGCAGCCATGGGACTAGCGGGTACGAGCAGTACTTC. Translation gives CASSHGTSGYEQYF.

The rearrangement links TRBV5-1 to TRBJ2-2; TRBD1 agrees at 8 bases. V lost 0 bases and J lost 4; bases outside the gene matches: 8. This CDR3 contains 17 residues. CDR1 is SGHRS, CDR2 YFSETQ, per germline. CDR3 sequence (DNA): TGCGCCAGCAGCTTGGAGTTTCCAACAGGGGGCACCGGGGAGCTGTTTTTT. It codes for CASSLEFPTGGTGELFF. Full variable domain (rest looked up from reference TRBV5-1 and TRBJ2-2): KAGVTQTPRYLIKTRGQQVTLSCSPISGHRSVSWYQQTPGQGLQFLFEYFSETQRNKGNFPGRFSGRQFSNSRSEMNVSTLELGDSALYLCASSLEFPTGGTGELFFGEGSRLTVL.

The chain joins TRBV25-1 to TRBJ1-4, with D tentatively TRBD1 (6 bases). The germline V gene encodes CDR1 MGHDK and CDR2 SYGVNS. This CDR3 comprises 15 residues. The ends were cut back, 3 bases at V and 8 bases at J, with 16 bases in the middle. The CDR3 DNA follows: TGTGCCAGCAGTGACCAGGGACACCCACCGGAAAAACTGTTTTTT. Translation gives CASSDQGHPPEKLFF.

This clone was observed a handful of times. The rearrangement links TRBV9 to TRBJ1-1; tentatively, D is TRBD1 (6 bases). Germline CDR1 and CDR2: SGDLS and YYNGEE. CDR3 length: 14 amino acids. V lost 5 bases and J lost 1, with 12 bases in between. The CDR3 region has the DNA TGTGCCAGCAGAAAGGGGACATCGAACACTGAAGCTTTCTTT. This translates into CASRKGTSNTEAFF.

The V and J genes are TRBV3-1 (or the pseudogene TRBV3-2) and TRBJ2-5; 8 nucleotides line up with TRBD2. The CDR3 contains 15 residues. CDR1 LGHDT and CDR2 YNNKEL come from the germline V gene (reference sequence). J lost 5 bases, V lost 1 base, and 6 bases had no gene match. The CDR3 DNA follows: TGTGCCAGCAGCCAAGTACGGGGGGGCCGGGAGACCCAGTACTTC. Translation: CASSQVRGGRETQYF.

This clone was recorded a few times. This rearrangement joins TRBV19 to TRBJ1-2, with D perhaps TRBD1 (5 bases). This CDR3 region has 12 residues. The ends were cut back, 5 bases at V and 5 bases at J, with 9 bases in the middle. Germline V gives CDR1 LNHDA, CDR2 SQIVND (reference sequence). CDR3 sequence reads: CASSQGKYGYTF. CDR3 nucleotide sequence: TGTGCCAGTAGTCAGGGCAAATATGGCTACACCTTC.

This clone appeared a few times. The chain uses TRBV3-1 (or the pseudogene TRBV3-2) and TRBJ1-1; weak D call: TRBD1 (5 bases). CDR3 length: 13 amino acids. Trimming shortened V by 4 bases and J by 9 bases, and 15 bases separated the two germline ends. The germline gives CDR1 LGHDT, CDR2 YNNKEL (reference sequence). The CDR3 region has the DNA TGTGCCAGCAGCCTCGAATGGAAGGGGAAAGCTTTCTTT. It is translated as CASSLEWKGKAFF.

J is TRBJ1-2 and V is TRBV9; possible D gene TRBD1, 5 bases. The CDR3 totals 17 residues. Germline V gene lookup returns CDR1 SGDLS and CDR2 YYNGEE. Trimming removed 1 base from V and 2 bases from J, with 18 bases in between. CDR3 DNA: TGTGCCAGCAGCGTACCCTCGTGGCTTGACAGCAACTATGGCTACACCTTC. Translated: CASSVPSWLDSNYGYTF.

The rearrangement uses TRBV5-6 and TRBJ2-5, with a weak D call TRBD2 (6 bases). The CDR3 totals 15 residues. Germline V lookup: CDR1 SGHDT, CDR2 YYEEEE. Trimming stripped 3 bases from V and 1 base from J, with 13 bases between. The CDR3 sequence: CASSSGVLGQETQYF. The CDR3 DNA reads as TGTGCCAGCAGCTCGGGAGTTTTAGGCCAAGAGACCCAGTACTTC.

The genes are TRBV2 and TRBJ2-7; perhaps TRBD2 as D (6 bases). Germline V gene sequence: CDR1 SNHLY, CDR2 FYNNEI. The CDR3 length is 14 residues. V was shortened by 7 bases and J by 2 bases, with 15 bases between the two germline ends. This CDR3 is CASNGEVGAYEQYF. In DNA, the CDR3 is TGTGCCAGCAACGGGGAGGTAGGCGCCTACGAGCAGTACTTC.

A few counts support this clone. The V gene is TRBV21-1, the J gene TRBJ1-3; TRBD1, as called in the table, went unchecked against the DNA. TRBV21-1 is an annotated pseudogene. The CDR3 totals 13 residues. In nucleotides, the CDR3 is TGTGCCAGAGACAGGGTCTCTGGAAACACCATATATTTT. This translates into CARDRVSGNTIYF.

The rearrangement uses TRBV19 and TRBJ2-7; 12 nucleotides align to TRBD1. The V segment lost 8 bases and the J segment 6 bases; nucleotides outside the gene matches: 8. This CDR3 has 14 residues. Germline loops: CDR1 LNHDA, CDR2 SQIVND (reference sequence). DNA of the CDR3: TGTGCCAGTGCCTCCGGGACAGGGGGCACCGAGCAGTACTTC. It codes for CASASGTGGTEQYF.

This sequence joins TRBV19 and TRBJ1-2; D ambiguous. V dropped 5 bases and J dropped 5 bases, with 6 bases sitting between them. The CDR3 spans 11 residues. CDR1 LNHDA and CDR2 SQIVND come from the germline V gene (reference sequence). CDR3 nucleotide sequence: TGTGCCAGTAGTCAGGATTATGGCTACACCTTC. This codes for CASSQDYGYTF.

This chain joins TRBV5-5 and TRBJ1-2; D ambiguous. The CDR3 spans 13 residues. The V end was cut by 1 base, the J end by 5 bases, with 9 bases between. Per germline, CDR1 SGHKS and CDR2 YYEKEE (reference sequence). The CDR3 nucleotides read TGTGCCAGCAGCTTGAATGCGGGGTATGGCTACACCTTC. Encoded protein: CASSLNAGYGYTF.

The chain uses TRBV11-2 and TRBJ2-1; possibly TRBD2 for D (5 bases). The germline V and J ends were trimmed by 5 bases and 7 bases, with 9 bases remaining between them. The CDR3 covers 12 residues. Germline-derived CDR1 and CDR2 are SGHAT and FQNNGV. DNA of the CDR3: TGTGCCAGCAGCGGCGGGCTAAATGAGCAGTTCTTC. Protein sequence: CASSGGLNEQFF.